The 26 T cell receptor beta chains below come from one sample, sequenced in a study of blood T cell repertoires in COVID-19. The method was immunoSEQ multiplex PCR; TCRdb's version includes in-frame clones alone and lacks a portion of them. The sample includes approximately 140,000 clones, around 88% of them seen just once. Sequenced: peripheral blood. The source is a woman aged 55-69 years with acute or convalescent COVID-19.

This clone was recorded only once. The rearrangement links TRBV5-3 to TRBJ1-1; perhaps TRBD1 as D (5 bases). TRBV5-3 is noted as an ORF with a role that remains uncertain. This CDR3 has 17 amino acids. Trimming stripped 4 bases from V and 6 bases from J, with 25 bases between. The CDR3 DNA reads TGTGCCAGAAGCCTAGGGGTTGCTCCCGGTGGCACGGCTGAAGCTTTCTTT. It is translated as CARSLGVAPGGTAEAFF.

This clone was seen only once. The CDR3 DNA is TGTGCCAGCAGCACATTCTCCCAGAACACTGAAGCTTTCTTT. It specifies CASSTFSQNTEAFF. The rearrangement joins TRBV5-4 to TRBJ1-1, with unresolved D. Trimming took off 4 bases at V and 1 base at J, with 11 bases between the two ends. CDR3 length: 14 residues. The germline gives CDR1 SGHNT, CDR2 YYREEE (reference sequence).

This chain joins TRBV10-3 and TRBJ1-1; D not resolved. The germline CDR1 and CDR2 sequences are ENHRY and SYGVKD. The V end was cut by 4 bases, the J end by 1 base, with 13 bases between. The CDR3 is 15 residues long. CDR3 sequence (DNA): TGTGCCATCAGTGGGCGGGCTCTAGGGAACACTGAAGCTTTCTTT. Protein product: CAISGRALGNTEAFF.

This chain uses TRBV3-1 (or the pseudogene TRBV3-2) with TRBJ1-5; tentatively, D is TRBD1 (5 bases). Germline V lookup: CDR1 LGHDT, CDR2 YNNKEL (reference sequence). The CDR3 loop spans 16 amino acids. With 5 bases removed from V and 3 bases from J, the gap between germline ends came to 17 bases. The CDR3 here is CASSTRDSLNNQPQHF. For the CDR3, the DNA is TGTGCCAGCAGCACCCGGGACTCCCTAAACAATCAGCCCCAGCATTTT.

The V gene is TRBV9, the J gene TRBJ2-3, with D perhaps TRBD2 (6 bases). CDR3 length equals 13 residues. Trimming cost V 3 bases and J 1 base, with 6 bases left between them. Germline assignment: CDR1 SGDLS and CDR2 YYNGEE. CDR3 sequence: CASSAGGTDTQYF. DNA for the CDR3: TGTGCCAGCAGCGCGGGGGGCACAGATACGCAGTATTTT.

The rearrangement joins TRBV19 to TRBJ1-2; D is uncertain. The germline V and J ends were trimmed by 7 bases and 7 bases, with 7 bases remaining between them. Germline loops: CDR1 LNHDA, CDR2 SQIVND (reference sequence). The CDR3 totals 10 residues. CDR3 sequence (DNA): TGTGCCAGTAAGGAGCTTGGCTACACCTTC. This encodes CASKELGYTF.

The CDR3 here is CAGDRGGTEAFF. The DNA of the CDR3 is TGTGCCGGGGACAGGGGTGGCACTGAAGCTTTCTTT. The genes are TRBV30 and TRBJ1-1, with 10 bases aligning to TRBD1. Germline loops: CDR1 GTSNPN, CDR2 SVGIG (reference sequence). Trimming cost V 8 bases and J 4 bases; bases outside gene matches: 4. There are 12 residues in the CDR3.

V is TRBV7-2 and J is TRBJ1-2, with 8 bases fitting TRBD1. J was trimmed by 4 bases and V by 11 bases; bases with no gene match: 18. Looked up from germline, CDR1 is SGHTA and CDR2 is FQGNSA. The CDR3 consists of 16 residues. CDR3 amino acids: CASQIKAGGRGYGYTF. In DNA form, the CDR3 reads TGTGCCTCGCAGATTAAGGCAGGGGGCAGAGGCTATGGCTACACCTTC.

This clone was recorded only once. The chain links TRBV4-2 to TRBJ1-4; D is undetermined. V was pared by 2 bases and J by 8 bases, with 9 bases between. The CDR3 consists of 13 residues. The germline V gene has CDR1 LGHNA and CDR2 YNFKEQ. This CDR3 is CASSQRVFEKLFF. The CDR3 region has the DNA TGTGCCAGCAGCCAAAGAGTATTCGAAAAACTGTTTTTT.

This chain connects TRBV25-1 to TRBJ1-1; 7 bases are a match to TRBD1. Trimming cost V 5 bases and J 5 bases; bases outside gene matches: 5. Per germline, CDR1 MGHDK and CDR2 SYGVNS. The CDR3 loop spans 13 amino acids. As DNA, the CDR3 is TGTGCCAGCAGTTTCCAGGGGGAGACTGAAGCTTTCTTT. Amino acid sequence: CASSFQGETEAFF.

This sequence joins TRBV6-5 and TRBJ1-2, with D possibly matching TRBD1 (5 bases). The CDR3 has 14 residues. The V end was cut by 9 bases, the J end by 3 bases, with 17 bases between. Germline CDR1 is MNHEY and CDR2 is SVGAGI. The CDR3 spells CARGMGGAYYGYTF. CDR3 nucleotide sequence: TGTGCCAGGGGGATGGGAGGGGCATACTATGGCTACACCTTC.

At least ten counts were recorded for this clone. The chain recombines TRBV4-1 with TRBJ2-2; D may be TRBD2 (5 bases). Germline-derived CDR1 and CDR2 are MGHRA and YSYEKL. The CDR3 extends over 14 amino acids. The V and J ends lost 4 bases and 6 bases respectively, with 12 bases between them. The CDR3 DNA follows: TGCGCCAGCAGCCCCATACTGCGGGCCGGGGAGCTGTTTTTT. This gives the protein CASSPILRAGELFF.

The chain employs TRBV5-1 and TRBJ2-7; 9 nucleotides match TRBD1. Germline V gene sequence: CDR1 SGHRS, CDR2 YFSETQ. V shed 7 bases and J 5 bases; nucleotides not matched to a gene: 7. CDR3 length equals 13 residues. The CDR3 loop is CASRWDRDNEQYF. The DNA of the CDR3 is TGCGCCAGCCGTTGGGACAGGGACAACGAGCAGTACTTC.

This rearrangement joins TRBV2 to TRBJ1-6; D unclear. The CDR3 is 15 amino acids. Germline V CDR1 and CDR2: SNHLY, FYNNEI. Trimming took off 7 bases at V and 1 base at J, with 11 bases between the two ends. Here the CDR3 reads CASTRERSYNSPLHF. The DNA of the CDR3 is TGTGCCAGCACTCGAGAGCGGTCCTATAATTCACCCCTCCACTTT.

J is TRBJ2-7 and V is TRBV3-1 (or the pseudogene TRBV3-2); TRBD2 might be the D (6 bases). Trimming left V 7 bases short and J 5 bases short, with 18 bases between. The CDR3 contains 14 residues. The germline CDR1 and CDR2 sequences are LGHDT and YNNKEL (reference sequence). The CDR3 here is CASTSAGLHHEQYF. The CDR3, as DNA: TGTGCCAGCACCTCGGCGGGACTCCACCACGAGCAGTACTTC.

The genes are TRBV19 and TRBJ2-5, with TRBD1 matching 8 bases. Germline V gives CDR1 LNHDA, CDR2 SQIVND (reference sequence). V trimming: 3 bases; J trimming: 5 bases; junction bases outside the gene matches: 8. The CDR3 consists of 15 residues. The CDR3 region has the DNA TGTGCCAGTAGTATTCAGGGGGCGTTCGGGGAGACCCAGTACTTC. Translation gives CASSIQGAFGETQYF.

This sequence joins TRBV11-3 and TRBJ2-1; 10 positions agree with TRBD2. CDR3 length: 15 amino acids. Unmatched junction bases numbered 5, after V lost 5 bases and J lost 4 bases. The V gene's germline CDR1 is SGHNT and CDR2 YENEEA. The CDR3, as DNA: TGTGCCAGCAGCCCTAGCGGGGGTGAGTACAATGAGCAGTTCTTC. Translating it yields CASSPSGGEYNEQFF.

This clone was picked up one time. The chain combines TRBV30 with TRBJ2-1; D unclear. The germline V gene encodes CDR1 GTSNPN and CDR2 SVGIG (reference sequence). The CDR3 has 12 amino acids. With 3 bases removed from V and 6 bases from J, the gap between germline ends came to 9 bases. As DNA, the CDR3 is TGTGCCTGGAGCCTCAGTGGCAATGAGCAGTTCTTC. This gives the protein CAWSLSGNEQFF.

V and J are TRBV5-4 and TRBJ1-1; no clear D. The CDR3 spans 15 residues. Germline V gives CDR1 SGHNT, CDR2 YYREEE (reference sequence). V was pared by 0 bases and J by 5 bases, with 14 bases between. CDR3 protein: CASSLALGRGTEAFF. In DNA, the CDR3 is TGTGCCAGCAGCTTGGCCTTGGGCAGAGGGACTGAAGCTTTCTTT.

The gene calls are TRBV30 and TRBJ1-2; D is unclear. This CDR3 comprises 12 residues. The V end lost 1 base, the J end lost 5 bases, and 8 bases lay between the germline ends. CDR1 GTSNPN and CDR2 SVGIG come from the germline V gene (reference sequence). The CDR3 DNA sequence: TGTGCCTGGAGTGCCCCACGGTATGGCTACACCTTC. Translated, it gives CAWSAPRYGYTF. The variable domain in full, with the rest retrieved from reference TRBV30 and TRBJ1-2, is SQTIHQWPATLVQPVGSPLSLECTVEGTSNPNLYWYRQAAGRGLQLLFYSVGIGQISSEVPQNLSASRPQDRQFILSSKKLLLSDSGFYLCAWSAPRYGYTFGSGTRLTVV.

The chain joins TRBV19 to TRBJ1-5; TRBD1 matches at 9 bases. The V gene's germline CDR1 is LNHDA and CDR2 SQIVND (reference sequence). The V gene end was trimmed by 8 bases and the J gene end by 3 bases; junction bases not matched to a gene: 5. This CDR3 contains 14 residues. The CDR3, as DNA: TGTGCCAGTGGGGGGACAGGGAACAATCAGCCCCAGCATTTT. Translation gives CASGGTGNNQPQHF.

V gene TRBV6-6 combines with J gene TRBJ1-1; 7 bases align to TRBD1. The CDR3 is 12 amino acids. V was pared by 6 bases and J by 10 bases, with 8 bases of the junction left unmatched. The germline CDR1 and CDR2 sequences are MNHNY and SVGAGI (reference sequence). CDR3 sequence reads: CASSWDRLGAFF. CDR3 nucleotide sequence: TGTGCCAGCAGCTGGGACAGACTTGGAGCTTTCTTT.

This clone came up once. In nucleotides, the CDR3 is TGTGCCAGCAGCTTAGGGTTCAGGCAGTACTTC. This encodes CASSLGFRQYF. This chain uses TRBV11-2 with TRBJ2-7; D remains unclear. Deletions cut 1 base from V and 9 bases from J, with 7 bases between. The CDR3 loop spans 11 amino acids. The germline CDR1 and CDR2 sequences are SGHAT and FQNNGV.

The sample holds one count of this clone. The genes are TRBV2 and TRBJ2-2; D perhaps matches TRBD1 (5 bases). With 5 bases removed from V and 3 bases from J, the gap between germline ends came to 13 bases. Germline CDR1 and CDR2: SNHLY and FYNNEI. CDR3 length equals 15 residues. The CDR3 sequence is CASSPHDSHTGELFF. DNA of the CDR3: TGTGCCAGCAGTCCTCATGACAGTCACACCGGGGAGCTGTTTTTT.

This clone was recorded a few times. The chain has TRBV27 and TRBJ1-6; TRBD1 aligns across 7 bases. Per germline, CDR1 MNHEY and CDR2 SMNVEV (reference sequence). V shed 5 bases, J shed 3 bases, and the junction held 4 bases outside the gene matches. There are 15 residues in the CDR3. CDR3: CASSEQGLYNSPLHF. The CDR3 region has the DNA TGTGCCAGCAGTGAACAGGGGCTCTATAATTCACCCCTCCACTTT.

As concerns this clone: One end of the junction varies from germline; a read error may be responsible. The chain recombines TRBV10-3 with TRBJ1-1, with D tentatively TRBD1 (6 bases). This CDR3 region has 15 residues. Germline V gene lookup returns CDR1 ENHRY and CDR2 SYGVKD. This CDR3 reads CAISESVGGNIEAFF. The CDR3 DNA sequence: TGTGCCATCAGTGAATCTGTAGGGGGTAACATTGAAGCTTTCTTT.